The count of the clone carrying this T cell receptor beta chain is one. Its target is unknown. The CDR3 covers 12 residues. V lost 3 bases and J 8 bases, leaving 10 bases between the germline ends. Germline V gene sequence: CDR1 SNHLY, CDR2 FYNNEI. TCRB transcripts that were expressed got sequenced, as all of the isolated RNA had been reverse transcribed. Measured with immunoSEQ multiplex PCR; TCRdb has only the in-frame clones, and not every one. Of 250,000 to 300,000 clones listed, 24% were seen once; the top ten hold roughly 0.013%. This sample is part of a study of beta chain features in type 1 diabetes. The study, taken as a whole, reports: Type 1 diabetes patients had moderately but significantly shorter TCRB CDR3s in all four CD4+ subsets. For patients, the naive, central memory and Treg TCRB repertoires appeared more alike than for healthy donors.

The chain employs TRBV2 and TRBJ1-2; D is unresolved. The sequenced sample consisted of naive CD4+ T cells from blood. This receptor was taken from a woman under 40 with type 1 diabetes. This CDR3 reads CASSDRGRGYTF. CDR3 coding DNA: TGTGCCAGCAGTGATAGAGGGAGAGGCTACACCTTC. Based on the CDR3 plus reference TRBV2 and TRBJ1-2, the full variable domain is EPEVTQTPSHQVTQMGQEVILRCVPISNHLYFYWYRQILGQKVEFLVSFYNNEISEKSEIFDDQFSVERPDGSNFTLKIRSTKLEDSAMYFCASSDRGRGYTFGSGTRLTVV.